A single sample gave rise to the 4 T cell receptor beta chains below, sequenced in a study of blood T cell repertoires in COVID-19. Measured with immunoSEQ multiplex PCR; TCRdb has only the in-frame clones, and not every one. The sample has tens of thousands of clones, roughly 82% seen once. The sample consisted of peripheral blood. The origin of the receptors is a man aged 50-60 years with active COVID-19.

V is TRBV29-1 and J is TRBJ1-2, with D possibly TRBD1 on 6 matching bases. The CDR3 spans 13 residues. V gave up 2 bases and J gave up 4 bases, with 11 bases separating them. CDR1 is SQVTM and CDR2 is ANQGSEA in the germline V gene. The CDR3 here is CSVELGAGYGYTF. DNA for the CDR3: TGCAGCGTTGAACTGGGGGCGGGCTATGGCTACACCTTC.

The chain links TRBV9 to TRBJ1-1; 8 bases fit TRBD1. In germline, CDR1 is SGDLS, CDR2 YYNGEE. This CDR3 has 19 residues. Losses at the gene ends were 1 base for V and 1 base for J; bases not matched to a gene: 15. This CDR3 reads CASSVIPGQGVGANTEAFF. The CDR3 coding sequence is TGTGCCAGCAGCGTAATCCCCGGACAGGGAGTAGGGGCGAACACTGAAGCTTTCTTT.

The chain is built from TRBV3-1 (or the pseudogene TRBV3-2) and TRBJ1-1; D not resolved. Germline V gene sequence: CDR1 LGHDT, CDR2 YNNKEL (reference sequence). CDR3 length: 12 amino acids. V gave up 2 bases and J gave up 5 bases, with 6 bases separating them. CDR3 DNA sequence: TGTGCCAGCAGCCAACTAATGACTGAAGCTTTCTTT. Protein product: CASSQLMTEAFF.

The chain is built from TRBV6-5 and TRBJ2-2; D might be TRBD1 (5 bases). V dropped 6 bases and J dropped 5 bases, with 16 bases sitting between them. From germline, CDR1 is MNHEY and CDR2 SVGAGI. This CDR3 contains 15 residues. CDR3 DNA: TGTGCCAGCAGGAAAGGAGACAGTTATACCGGGGAGCTGTTTTTT. It is translated as CASRKGDSYTGELFF.